A single sample is the source of the 32 T cell receptor beta chains below, sequenced in a study of graft-versus-host responses after intestinal transplantation. These TCRs' antigens remain unknown. The table came from immunoSEQ multiplex PCR; TCRdb's copy has only in-frame clones and leaves some out. The sample contains around 110,000 clones, approximately 90% of which appear only once. Sequenced here: unstimulated CD4+ T cells sorted from spleen or lymph node cells, sampled before intestinal transplant. These receptors came from a human donor who received an intestinal transplant.

V gene TRBV9 combines with J gene TRBJ2-5; TRBD2 matches at 10 bases. The junction had 4 bases not matched to a gene; V was cut back by 0 bases and J by 5 bases. Germline V gene data show CDR1 as SGDLS and CDR2 as YYNGEE. The CDR3 runs 15 residues. CDR3: CASSVGLAGVETQYF. The CDR3 DNA sequence: TGTGCCAGCAGCGTAGGTCTAGCGGGAGTGGAGACCCAGTACTTC.

The chain is built from TRBV6-6 and TRBJ2-7; possible D gene TRBD1, 6 bases. Germline V lookup: CDR1 MNHNY, CDR2 SVGAGI (reference sequence). The CDR3 is 14 amino acids. The germline V and J ends were trimmed by 7 bases and 9 bases, with 22 bases remaining between them. CDR3 region: CASNRVQGSDGQYF. Written as DNA, the CDR3 is TGTGCCAGCAACAGGGTTCAGGGATCGGACGGGCAGTACTTC.

The V gene is TRBV5-1, the J gene TRBJ2-1, with 10 bases identical to TRBD2. J lost 4 bases, V lost 0 bases, and 4 bases had no gene match. Germline loops: CDR1 SGHRS, CDR2 YFSETQ. The CDR3 covers 16 residues. CDR3 in DNA: TGCGCCAGCAGCTTGGCTAGCGGGAGTTTATACAATGAGCAGTTCTTC. Translated: CASSLASGSLYNEQFF.

DNA of the CDR3: TGTGCCAGCTCAGAAGGACAGGGGGCCTACTATGGCTACACCTTC. Translated, it gives CASSEGQGAYYGYTF. The chain employs TRBV18 and TRBJ1-2; 11 bases line up with TRBD1. V lost 5 bases to trimming and J lost 3 bases; unmatched junction nucleotides: 5. The CDR3 runs 15 residues. CDR1 is KGHSH, CDR2 LQKENI, per germline.

In regard to this clone: The junction departs from the called germline gene at one end, perhaps through a read error. The chain uses TRBV18 and TRBJ1-6, with D unclear. In germline, CDR1 is KGHSH, CDR2 LQKENI. The CDR3 loop spans 17 amino acids. The CDR3 DNA is TGTGCCAGCTCACCACTTCCGGGGAGCTCCTATGATTCACCCCTCCACTTT. Its protein is CASSPLPGSSYDSPLHF.

J is TRBJ2-5 and V is TRBV2, with 8 positions matching TRBD1. This CDR3 contains 17 residues. Germline V gene sequence: CDR1 SNHLY, CDR2 FYNNEI. The junction had 16 bases not matched to a gene; V was cut back by 5 bases and J by 5 bases. CDR3 sequence reads: CASSYPPGQGDRETQYF. The CDR3 DNA sequence: TGTGCCAGCAGTTACCCCCCTGGACAGGGCGATCGGGAGACCCAGTACTTC.

On this clone itself: A junction boundary mismatches the germline segment, possibly from a read error. The V gene is TRBV6-1, the J gene TRBJ1-6; weak D call: TRBD1 (5 bases). CDR1 and CDR2 from the germline V gene are MNHNS and SASEGT. This CDR3 is 15 amino acids long. CDR3 sequence (DNA): TGTGCCAGCAAGGGGAACATAGGGTATACTTCACCCCTCCACTTT. Translating gives CASKGNIGYTSPLHF.

The J gene is TRBJ1-3, the V gene TRBV5-4; 9 bases line up with TRBD1. V lost 2 bases, J lost 1 base, and 4 bases stayed unmatched. The CDR3 covers 16 residues. CDR1 SGHNT and CDR2 YYREEE come from the germline V gene (reference sequence). In DNA, the CDR3 is TGTGCCAGCAGCTTACAGGGGGCCTTATCTGGAAACACCATATATTTT. This codes for CASSLQGALSGNTIYF.

This rearrangement joins TRBV6-5 to TRBJ1-2; D remains unclear. Trimming took 6 bases from V and 4 from J, leaving 12 bases between them. Per the germline V gene, CDR1 is MNHEY and CDR2 is SVGAGI. The CDR3 is 13 residues long. The CDR3 nucleotides are TGTGCCAGCAGGGCACGAAGATTCTATGGCTACACCTTC. Translating gives CASRARRFYGYTF.

The chain recombines TRBV6-5 with TRBJ2-7; TRBD2 matches 8 bases. The CDR3 extends over 15 amino acids. Germline-derived CDR1 and CDR2 are MNHEY and SVGAGI. Losses at the gene ends were 2 bases for V and 7 bases for J; bases not matched to a gene: 10. The CDR3 DNA follows: TGTGCCAGCAGTTACCTGCGGGGGGTACGTGGAGAGCAGTACTTC. It translates to CASSYLRGVRGEQYF.

The chain carries TRBV19 and TRBJ1-2; D is unclear. V was pared by 4 bases and J by 0 bases, with 9 bases between. The CDR3 is 14 amino acids. Germline assignment: CDR1 LNHDA and CDR2 SQIVND (reference sequence). The CDR3 protein is CASSRASTNYGYTF. The CDR3 nucleotides read TGTGCCAGTAGTAGGGCCAGTACTAACTATGGCTACACCTTC.

The chain joins TRBV30 to TRBJ2-1; a weak D match, TRBD2 (7 bases). The CDR3 is 16 residues long. The germline V and J ends were trimmed by 2 bases and 5 bases, with 19 bases remaining between them. Looked up from germline, CDR1 is GTSNPN and CDR2 is SVGIG (reference sequence). In DNA, the CDR3 is TGTGCCTGGAGTCCCCACGTGGGGGGGGACAACAATGAGCAGTTCTTC. Translation gives CAWSPHVGGDNNEQFF.

V is TRBV7-2 and J is TRBJ2-2; the match to TRBD1 covers 9 bases. V shed 6 bases and J 5 bases; nucleotides not matched to a gene: 7. The length of the CDR3 is 15 residues. Germline V CDR1 and CDR2: SGHTA, FQGNSA. CDR3 in amino acids: CASSSGTGRTGELFF. CDR3 bases: TGTGCCAGCAGTTCCGGGACAGGGCGGACCGGGGAGCTGTTTTTT.

This chain joins TRBV21-1 and TRBJ2-5; TRBD2, the D gene given by the table, was not confirmed from the DNA. TRBV21-1 is a pseudogene. The CDR3 has 16 amino acids. This chain's CDR3 is CASSSGTSGGGETQYF. The CDR3 region has the DNA TGTGCCAGCAGCAGCGGGACTAGCGGGGGGGGAGAGACCCAGTACTTC.

This clone was counted between two and nine times. The gene calls are TRBV27 and TRBJ2-7; 10 nucleotides agree with TRBD2. Germline CDR1 and CDR2: MNHEY and SMNVEV (reference sequence). The CDR3 is 16 amino acids. J was trimmed by 5 bases and V by 2 bases; bases with no gene match: 9. CDR3 amino acids: CASSLQPGLASNEQYF. The CDR3 DNA follows: TGTGCCAGCAGTTTACAACCGGGACTAGCGTCCAACGAGCAGTACTTC.

The CDR3 is CASSPGGRNTGELFF. As DNA, the CDR3 is TGTGCCAGCAGCCCAGGGGGCAGGAACACCGGGGAGCTGTTTTTT. The rearrangement joins TRBV11-3 to TRBJ2-2; 8 nucleotides line up with TRBD1. The CDR3 extends over 15 amino acids. With V trimmed by 5 bases and J by 1 base, 3 bases remained unmatched. Germline-derived CDR1 and CDR2 are SGHNT and YENEEA.

The rearrangement links TRBV7-9 to TRBJ2-7; D is possibly TRBD1 (6 bases). The CDR3 has 13 amino acids. V shed 0 bases and J shed 3 bases, with 6 bases lying between them. Germline-derived CDR1 and CDR2 are SEHNR and FQNEAQ (reference sequence). The CDR3 nucleotides read TGTGCCAGCAGCTTAGCGGGACACTACGAGCAGTACTTC. Amino acid sequence: CASSLAGHYEQYF. Full variable domain (rest looked up from reference TRBV7-9 and TRBJ2-7): DTGVSQNPRHKITKRGQNVTFRCDPISEHNRLYWYRQTLGQGPEFLTYFQNEAQLEKSRLLSDRFSAERPKGSFSTLEIQRTEQGDSAMYLCASSLAGHYEQYFGPGTRLTVT.

V is TRBV27 and J is TRBJ2-1; 16 nucleotides match TRBD2. The CDR3 is 19 amino acids. CDR1 is MNHEY, CDR2 SMNVEV, per germline (reference sequence). Trimming removed 6 bases from V and 1 base from J; junction bases left unmatched: 9. The CDR3 DNA sequence: TGTGCCAGCAGGGCCACGGGACTAGCGGGAGGGAAATCCTACAATGAGCAGTTCTTC. Its protein is CASRATGLAGGKSYNEQFF.

The chain links TRBV10-1 to TRBJ2-1; possibly TRBD1 for D (6 bases). V was cut by 7 bases and J by 6 bases, with 16 bases left in between. Per germline, CDR1 WNHNN and CDR2 SYGVQD (reference sequence). The CDR3 has 14 residues. This chain's CDR3 is CASIETGASNEQFF. The CDR3 coding sequence is TGCGCCAGCATCGAGACAGGTGCGTCCAATGAGCAGTTCTTC.

The rearrangement links TRBV30 to TRBJ1-6; TRBD1 agrees at 7 bases. Looked up from germline, CDR1 is GTSNPN and CDR2 is SVGIG (reference sequence). V lost 2 bases and J lost 1; bases outside the gene matches: 11. The CDR3 runs to 18 residues. The CDR3, as DNA: TGTGCCTGGAGTTCCCGACCGGGACAGAAATCCTATAATTCACCCCTCCACTTT. This gives the protein CAWSSRPGQKSYNSPLHF.

The chain has TRBV9 and TRBJ2-7; TRBD1 matches 9 bases. Trimming removed 3 bases from V and 7 bases from J; junction bases left unmatched: 11. Germline V gene sequence: CDR1 SGDLS, CDR2 YYNGEE. The CDR3 loop spans 15 amino acids. The CDR3 here is CASSAHAGQGWEQYF. The DNA for the CDR3 is TGTGCCAGCAGCGCACACGCCGGACAGGGGTGGGAGCAGTACTTC. Using reference TRBV9 and TRBJ2-7 for the parts outside the CDR3, the full variable domain is DSGVTQTPKHLITATGQRVTLRCSPRSGDLSVYWYQQSLDQGLQFLIQYYNGEERAKGNILERFSAQQFPDLHSELNLSSLELGDSALYFCASSAHAGQGWEQYFGPGTRLTVT.

The CDR3 reads CASSLTSYEQYF. The CDR3 bases are TGTGCCAGCAGCTTGACTAGCTACGAGCAGTACTTC. The chain couples TRBV5-5 to TRBJ2-7, with D maybe TRBD2 (5 bases). In germline, CDR1 is SGHKS, CDR2 YYEKEE (reference sequence). The CDR3 sequence is 12 residues long. The V end lost 1 base, the J end lost 3 bases, and 5 bases lay between the germline ends.

The CDR3 protein is CASSPNGQPNTGELFF. In nucleotides, the CDR3 is TGTGCCAGCAGCCCAAATGGACAGCCGAACACCGGGGAGCTGTTTTTT. The rearrangement uses TRBV7-6 and TRBJ2-2; maybe TRBD1 (6 bases). Trimming shortened V by 5 bases and J by 0 bases, and 13 bases separated the two germline ends. This CDR3 comprises 16 residues. In germline, CDR1 is SGHVS, CDR2 FNYEAQ.

The chain employs TRBV6-1 and TRBJ2-1; D might be TRBD1 (6 bases). Germline V lookup: CDR1 MNHNS, CDR2 SASEGT. V shed 8 bases and J shed 8 bases, with 22 bases lying between them. The CDR3 has 15 residues. CDR3: CASGVGDTLGYEQFF. The DNA for the CDR3 is TGTGCCAGCGGGGTCGGGGACACCTTAGGATATGAGCAGTTCTTC.

The J gene is TRBJ2-3, the V gene TRBV11-2; 12 positions agree with TRBD2. Germline V gene data show CDR1 as SGHAT and CDR2 as FQNNGV. Trimming took 5 bases from V and 4 from J; bases not matched to a gene: 7. CDR3 length: 16 amino acids. The CDR3 DNA follows: TGTGCCAGCAGCCGACGACTAGCGGGGGATCCAGATACGCAGTATTTT. This gives the protein CASSRRLAGDPDTQYF.

This clone has only a few counts. The chain recombines TRBV6-6 with TRBJ1-2; 8 positions match TRBD1. In germline, CDR1 is MNHNY, CDR2 SVGAGI (reference sequence). V shed 5 bases, J shed 5 bases, and the junction held 4 bases outside the gene matches. The CDR3 is 13 residues long. The CDR3 loop is CASSQGTGYGYTF. The CDR3 DNA reads as TGTGCCAGCAGTCAGGGGACAGGATATGGCTACACCTTC.

On this clone itself: One end of the junction varies from germline; a read error may be responsible. The chain is built from TRBV14 and TRBJ1-1, with D hard to call. CDR1 and CDR2 (germline): SGHDN, FVKESK. CDR3 length: 13 amino acids. Here the CDR3 reads CASRRDMNTEALF. In nucleotides, the CDR3 is TGTGCCAGCAGGCGGGATATGAACACTGAAGCTCTCTTT.

This rearrangement joins TRBV5-1 to TRBJ2-7, with TRBD2 matching over 11 bases. After removal of 2 bases from V and 5 bases from J, the junction contained 6 bases not matched to a gene. Germline CDR1 is SGHRS and CDR2 is YFSETQ. CDR3 size: 15 residues. CDR3: CASSLLAGEGNEQYF. The DNA of the CDR3 is TGCGCCAGCAGCTTACTAGCGGGAGAGGGGAACGAGCAGTACTTC.

The rearrangement links TRBV5-1 to TRBJ2-7; D perhaps matches TRBD1 (6 bases). CDR1 SGHRS and CDR2 YFSETQ come from the germline V gene. V lost 2 bases to trimming and J lost 3 bases, with 12 bases between them. The CDR3 totals 14 residues. CDR3 in DNA: TGCGCCAGCAGCTTAACAGGGAGCTTCTACGAGCAGTACTTC. It translates to CASSLTGSFYEQYF.

The chain carries TRBV5-6 and TRBJ1-4, with D perhaps TRBD1 (5 bases). Trimming stripped 4 bases from V and 8 bases from J, with 21 bases between. Looked up from germline, CDR1 is SGHDT and CDR2 is YYEEEE. This CDR3 has 16 residues. CDR3 nucleotides: TGTGCCAGCAGCCTCATCGGGGGTTTAGCAAGGGAAAAACTGTTTTTT. It codes for CASSLIGGLAREKLFF. Variable domain in full (rest from reference TRBV5-6 and TRBJ1-4): DAGVTQSPTHLIKTRGQQVTLRCSPKSGHDTVSWYQQALGQGPQFIFQYYEEEERQRGNFPDRFSGHQFPNYSSELNVNALLLGDSALYLCASSLIGGLAREKLFFGSGTQLSVL.

The V and J genes are TRBV5-1 and TRBJ2-1; a possible D gene is TRBD1 (6 bases). The ends were cut back, 1 base at V and 5 bases at J, with 16 bases in the middle. CDR3 size: 16 residues. Germline-derived CDR1 and CDR2 are SGHRS and YFSETQ. In DNA, the CDR3 is TGCGCCAGCAGCTTGTGGGGGCAGGGTGTCAACAATGAGCAGTTCTTC. This translates into CASSLWGQGVNNEQFF.

The chain couples TRBV5-4 to TRBJ2-3; 10 bases agree with TRBD2. The V segment lost 4 bases and the J segment 5 bases; nucleotides outside the gene matches: 10. There are 16 residues in the CDR3. CDR1 is SGHNT, CDR2 YYREEE, per germline (reference sequence). CDR3 DNA: TGTGCCAGCAGCCACCTCTCTAGCGGGAGAGGAGATACGCAGTATTTT. Its protein product is CASSHLSSGRGDTQYF.